A selection of T cell receptor beta chains follows, all from one sample in a study of blood T cell repertoires in COVID-19. TCRdb's copy holds only in-frame clones and misses some; the assay was immunoSEQ multiplex PCR. The data contain 100,000 to 150,000 clones, about 94% of them singletons. Sample: peripheral blood. These receptors came from a man aged 45-65 years with COVID-19, enrolled during active disease. CDR3s include the opening cysteine and the closing phenylalanine or tryptophan. The D gene is left open where the match is weak. Only some rows state a clone size, as once, few, many or a class for expanded clones.

D gene	V gene	clone size	J gene	CDR3 protein	CDR3 DNA
TRBD2	TRBV6-5	NA	TRBJ2-7	CASSYPRGLANYEQYF	TGTGCCAGCAGTTACCCTCGAGGACTAGCGAACTACGAGCAGTACTTC
NA	TRBV18	NA	TRBJ1-4	CASSPLRGEKLFF	TGTGCCAGCTCCCCACTCAGGGGAGAAAAACTGTTTTTT
NA	TRBV7-8	NA	TRBJ1-6	CASTMSGGASYNSPLHF	TGTGCCAGCACCATGAGTGGGGGGGCCTCCTATAATTCACCCCTCCACTTT
TRBD2	TRBV9	few	TRBJ2-2	CASSGTSGIIGELFF	TGTGCCAGCAGCGGGACTAGCGGGATTATCGGGGAGCTGTTTTTT
TRBD1	TRBV7-2	few	TRBJ2-7	CASSFRDRVYEQYF	TGTGCCAGCAGTTTCCGGGACAGAGTCTACGAGCAGTACTTC
TRBD1	TRBV2	NA	TRBJ1-1	CASGQGGDTEAFF	TGTGCCAGCGGACAGGGAGGGGACACTGAAGCTTTCTTT
TRBD1	TRBV18	NA	TRBJ2-2	CASSSGGDTGELFF	TGTGCCAGCTCGTCAGGGGGCGACACCGGGGAGCTGTTTTTT
NA	TRBV6-5	NA	TRBJ2-3	CASSYSQSFSADTQYF	TGTGCCAGCAGTTACTCGCAAAGCTTCTCGGCAGATACGCAGTATTTT
TRBD2	TRBV9	once	TRBJ2-1	CASSDRTSGSGEQFF	TGTGCCAGCAGCGACAGGACTAGCGGGAGTGGTGAGCAGTTCTTC
TRBD2	TRBV28	NA	TRBJ2-1	CASSPSTGTSGYNEQFF	TGTGCCAGCAGTCCTAGTACCGGGACTAGCGGATACAATGAGCAGTTCTTC
NA	TRBV6-5	once	TRBJ1-2	CASSYSYGQDREGYTF	TGTGCCAGCAGTTACTCGTATGGGCAGGACCGGGAGGGCTACACCTTC
NA	TRBV29-1	NA	TRBJ2-3	CSVRQGMTDTQYF	TGCAGCGTTAGGCAGGGAATGACGGATACGCAGTATTTT
TRBD1	TRBV30	NA	TRBJ1-2	CAWRAAGQVFF	TGTGCCTGGAGAGCGGCGGGACAGGTCTTCTTC
TRBD1	TRBV15	NA	TRBJ1-4	CATSSLDRGLANEKLFF	TGTGCCACCAGCTCCCTCGACAGGGGCTTAGCTAATGAAAAACTGTTTTTT
NA	TRBV19	few	TRBJ1-5	CASSTLEASNQPQHF	TGTGCCAGTAGTACCCTTGAGGCTAGCAATCAGCCCCAGCATTTT
TRBD1	TRBV5-1	NA	TRBJ2-5	CASSTPTGQETQYF	TGCGCCAGCAGCACGCCGACAGGGCAAGAGACCCAGTACTTC
NA	TRBV6-4	NA	TRBJ2-3	CASSMTGSTDTQYF	TGTGCCAGCTCCATGACAGGAAGCACAGATACGCAGTATTTT
NA	TRBV10-3	NA	TRBJ1-4	CAISDSGVNEKLFF	TGTGCCATCAGTGACTCGGGGGTAAATGAAAAACTGTTTTTT
TRBD2	TRBV28	NA	TRBJ2-1	CASSFPAGRSHEQFF	TGTGCCAGCAGTTTTCCAGCGGGACGATCCCATGAGCAGTTCTTC
NA	TRBV5-1	once	TRBJ2-1	CASSLLGTHNEQFF	TGCGCCAGCAGCTTGTTGGGGACACACAATGAGCAGTTCTTC
NA	TRBV5-4	NA	TRBJ1-1	CASSLLANTEAFF	TGTGCCAGCAGCTTGCTGGCGAACACTGAAGCTTTCTTT
NA	TRBV23-1	NA	TRBJ2-1	CASSQGRGICEQFF	TGCGCCAGCAGTCAAGGCAGGGGTATCTGTGAGCAGTTCTTC
NA	TRBV15	once	TRBJ2-4	CATSRDFTTGYKNIQYF	TGTGCCACCAGCAGAGATTTCACGACAGGTTACAAAAACATTCAGTACTTC
NA	TRBV19	NA	TRBJ2-2	CASSIDPPGSDTGELFF	TGTGCCAGTAGTATAGATCCCCCCGGGAGTGACACCGGGGAGCTGTTTTTT
TRBD2	TRBV27	NA	TRBJ2-1	CASSPLAGVSNEQFF	TGTGCCAGCAGTCCACTAGCGGGAGTCTCCAATGAGCAGTTCTTC
TRBD1	TRBV2	NA	TRBJ1-6	CASSEEGDRVFRNSPLHF	TGTGCCAGCAGTGAGGAGGGGGACAGGGTGTTCAGAAATTCACCCCTCCACTTT
NA	TRBV6-1	NA	TRBJ1-4	CASSETREGEKLFF	TGTGCCAGCAGTGAAACTAGGGAGGGGGAAAAACTGTTTTTT
NA	TRBV28	NA	TRBJ1-5	CASSSNSNQPQHF	TGTGCCAGCAGTTCTAATAGCAATCAGCCCCAGCATTTT
TRBD1	TRBV5-1	NA	TRBJ1-5	CASSPGGDQPQHF	TGCGCCAGCAGCCCAGGGGGTGATCAGCCCCAGCATTTT
TRBD2	TRBV30	NA	TRBJ2-1	CAFRTSGYNEQFF	TGTGCCTTCCGGACTAGCGGGTACAATGAGCAGTTCTTC
NA	TRBV5-6	NA	TRBJ2-7	CASSLGGLISYEQYF	TGTGCCAGCAGCTTGGGGGGGCTCATATCCTACGAGCAGTACTTC
TRBD2	TRBV7-9	NA	TRBJ2-3	CASSLVMGLAARTDTQYF	TGTGCCAGCAGCTTAGTTATGGGACTAGCGGCCCGCACAGATACGCAGTATTTT
TRBD2	TRBV9	NA	TRBJ2-3	CASSAAGDVDTQYF	TGTGCCAGCAGCGCTGCGGGAGATGTGGATACGCAGTATTTT
NA	TRBV18	NA	TRBJ1-4	CASSGEKLFF	TGTGCCAGCTCCGGTGAAAAACTGTTTTTT
TRBD1	TRBV29-1	NA	TRBJ2-7	CSVNSGTGGTYEQYF	TGCAGCGTTAACTCCGGGACAGGGGGAACCTACGAGCAGTACTTC
NA	TRBV13	NA	TRBJ2-2	CASSTRRVGELFF	TGTGCCAGCAGCACCCGCCGGGTCGGGGAGCTGTTTTTT
NA	TRBV7-7	NA	TRBJ2-5	CASSPIGRQETQYF	TGTGCCAGCAGCCCAATAGGCAGGCAAGAGACCCAGTACTTC
TRBD1	TRBV5-1	NA	TRBJ2-3	CASSSDRGAGDTQYF	TGCGCCAGCAGCTCAGACAGGGGAGCTGGAGATACGCAGTATTTT
TRBD1	TRBV27	NA	TRBJ2-5	CASSLQGAGETQYF	TGTGCCAGCAGTTTACAGGGGGCAGGAGAGACCCAGTACTTC
NA	TRBV19	few	TRBJ1-2	CASRTPGLGYGYTF	TGTGCCAGTAGGACTCCAGGGTTGGGCTATGGCTACACCTTC
TRBD1	TRBV9	NA	TRBJ1-2	CASSQGVPWGYTF	TGTGCCAGCAGCCAGGGGGTACCGTGGGGCTACACCTTC
NA	TRBV29-1	NA	TRBJ2-7	CSVQGNEQYF	TGCAGCGTTCAGGGGAACGAGCAGTACTTC
NA	TRBV5-1	NA	TRBJ1-6	CASRADSPYNSPLHF	TGCGCCAGCAGAGCCGACAGCCCCTATAATTCACCCCTCCACTTT
TRBD1	TRBV10-3	NA	TRBJ2-3	CAIRRTGAPSRGTDTQYF	TGTGCCATCAGAAGGACAGGGGCCCCTTCGCGAGGCACAGATACGCAGTATTTT
NA	TRBV5-6	once	TRBJ1-1	CASSRTENTEAFF	TGTGCCAGCAGCAGGACAGAGAACACTGAAGCTTTCTTT
TRBD1	TRBV19	NA	TRBJ1-1	CASSIGIRTGEAFF	TGTGCCAGTAGTATTGGCATCCGGACAGGTGAAGCTTTCTTT
TRBD2	TRBV7-2	NA	TRBJ2-1	CASTRGGVGHEQFF	TGTGCCAGCACCCGTGGGGGGGTCGGACATGAGCAGTTCTTC
TRBD2	TRBV4-1	NA	TRBJ2-5	CASSRRRVAGSETQYF	TGCGCCAGCAGCCGGAGACGGGTAGCGGGAAGTGAGACCCAGTACTTC
TRBD1	TRBV2	NA	TRBJ1-4	CASRIQGANEKLFF	TGTGCCAGCAGAATCCAGGGGGCTAATGAAAAACTGTTTTTT
NA	TRBV6-2/TRBV6-3	NA	TRBJ1-1	CASSILGLGRAFF	TGTGCCAGCAGTATCCTAGGCCTCGGTAGAGCTTTCTTT
TRBD2	TRBV10-3	NA	TRBJ2-3	CAISGGLAGGADTQYF	TGTGCCATCAGTGGAGGACTAGCGGGAGGTGCAGATACGCAGTATTTT